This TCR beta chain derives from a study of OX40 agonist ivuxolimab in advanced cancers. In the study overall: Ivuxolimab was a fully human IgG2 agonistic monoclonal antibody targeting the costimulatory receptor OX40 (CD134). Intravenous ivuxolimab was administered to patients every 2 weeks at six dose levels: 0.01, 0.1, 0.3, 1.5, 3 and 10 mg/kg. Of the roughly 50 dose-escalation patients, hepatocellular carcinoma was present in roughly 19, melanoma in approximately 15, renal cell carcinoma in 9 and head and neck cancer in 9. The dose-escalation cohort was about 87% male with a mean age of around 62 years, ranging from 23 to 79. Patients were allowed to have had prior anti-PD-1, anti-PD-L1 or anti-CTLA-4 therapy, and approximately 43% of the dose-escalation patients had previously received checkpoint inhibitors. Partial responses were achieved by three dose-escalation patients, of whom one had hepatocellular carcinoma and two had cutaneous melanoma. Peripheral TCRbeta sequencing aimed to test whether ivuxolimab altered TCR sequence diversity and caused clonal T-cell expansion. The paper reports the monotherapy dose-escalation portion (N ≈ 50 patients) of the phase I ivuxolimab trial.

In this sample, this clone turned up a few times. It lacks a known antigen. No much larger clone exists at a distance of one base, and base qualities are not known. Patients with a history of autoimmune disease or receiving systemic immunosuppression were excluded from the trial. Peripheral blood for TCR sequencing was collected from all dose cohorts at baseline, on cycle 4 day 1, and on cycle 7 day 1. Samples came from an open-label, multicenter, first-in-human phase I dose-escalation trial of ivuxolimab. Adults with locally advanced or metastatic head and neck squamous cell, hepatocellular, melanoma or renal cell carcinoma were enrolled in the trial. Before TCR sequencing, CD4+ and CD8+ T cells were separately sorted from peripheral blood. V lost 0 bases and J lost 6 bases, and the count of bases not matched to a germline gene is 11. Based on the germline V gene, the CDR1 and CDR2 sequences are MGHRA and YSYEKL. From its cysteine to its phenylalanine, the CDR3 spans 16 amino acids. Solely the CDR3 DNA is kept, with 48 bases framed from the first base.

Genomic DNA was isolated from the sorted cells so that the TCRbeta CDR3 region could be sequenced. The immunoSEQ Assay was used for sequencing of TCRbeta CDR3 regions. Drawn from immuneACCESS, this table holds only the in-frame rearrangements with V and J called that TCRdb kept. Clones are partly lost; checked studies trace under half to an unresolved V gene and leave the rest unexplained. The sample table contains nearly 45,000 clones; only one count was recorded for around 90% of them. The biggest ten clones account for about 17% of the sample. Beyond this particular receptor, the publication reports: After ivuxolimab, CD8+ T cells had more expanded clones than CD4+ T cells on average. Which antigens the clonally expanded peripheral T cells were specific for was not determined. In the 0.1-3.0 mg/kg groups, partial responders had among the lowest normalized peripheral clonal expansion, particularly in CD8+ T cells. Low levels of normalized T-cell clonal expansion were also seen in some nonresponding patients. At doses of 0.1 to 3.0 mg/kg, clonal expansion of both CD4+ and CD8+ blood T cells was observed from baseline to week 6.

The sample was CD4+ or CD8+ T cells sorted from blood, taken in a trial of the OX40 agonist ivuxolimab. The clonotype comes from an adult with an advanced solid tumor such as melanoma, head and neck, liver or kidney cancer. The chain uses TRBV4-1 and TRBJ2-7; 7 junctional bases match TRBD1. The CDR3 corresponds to CASSQDGSTGSLEQYF. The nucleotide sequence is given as TGCGCCAGCAGCCAAGATGGTTCGACAGGGTCCCTCGAGCAGTACTTC.